These 32 T cell receptor beta chains came from one sample sequenced in a study of shared clonotypes between healthy human individuals. Assay used: immunoSEQ multiplex PCR; TCRdb lists only in-frame clones, some missing. This repertoire shows about 1.1 million clones, approximately 78% found once; its top ten account for roughly 0.62%. The sequenced sample was memory CD4+ T cells from PBMCs. Subset meaning: CD45RA-negative fraction. These receptor sequences come from a man aged 18 to 29 in good health. Some clones in this sample may be carry-over from other donors' samples.

J is TRBJ1-4 and V is TRBV6-1; 8 nucleotides align to TRBD1. The germline V gene encodes CDR1 MNHNS and CDR2 SASEGT. CDR3 length: 14 residues. V shed 5 bases and J 4 bases; nucleotides not matched to a gene: 3. In DNA form, the CDR3 reads TGTGCCAGCAGTCGGACAGGGAATAATGAAAAACTGTTTTTT. This sequence encodes CASSRTGNNEKLFF.

The CDR3 spells CASSSFRSAPGNTIYF. In DNA, the CDR3 is TGTGCCAGCAGCTCCTTCCGGTCGGCACCTGGAAACACCATATATTTT. The chain carries TRBV11-2 and TRBJ1-3; D is ambiguous. The V gene lost 4 bases and the J gene lost 2 bases, with 15 bases spanning the gap. This CDR3 is built from 16 residues. In germline, CDR1 is SGHAT, CDR2 FQNNGV.

This chain connects TRBV5-5 to TRBJ2-7; D uncertain. Trimming took 0 bases from V and 0 from J, leaving 16 bases between them. The CDR3 is 17 residues long. CDR1 is SGHKS and CDR2 is YYEKEE in the germline V gene (reference sequence). The CDR3 region is CASSLATTTGLSYEQYF. CDR3 DNA: TGTGCCAGCAGCTTGGCTACAACGACGGGCCTCTCCTACGAGCAGTACTTC.

Only one count was recorded for this clone. The V call is TRBV5-4, the J call TRBJ2-1; D not resolved. The CDR3 runs 12 residues. V shed 5 bases and J shed 10 bases, with 13 bases lying between them. Per the germline V gene, CDR1 is SGHNT and CDR2 is YYREEE (reference sequence). The CDR3 sequence is CASSKDGREQFF. The DNA for the CDR3 is TGTGCCAGCAGTAAGGACGGGCGGGAGCAGTTCTTC.

The rearrangement uses TRBV27 and TRBJ1-2, with a weak D call TRBD1 (5 bases). There are 15 residues in the CDR3. V gave up 4 bases and J gave up 7 bases, with 19 bases separating them. Germline loops: CDR1 MNHEY, CDR2 SMNVEV (reference sequence). For the CDR3, the DNA is TGTGCCAGCAGTTCCCGGGGAGGGGCACTATCTGGCTACACCTTC. Translation: CASSSRGGALSGYTF.

This chain connects TRBV18 to TRBJ2-1; 7 nucleotides align to TRBD2. The V and J ends lost 3 bases and 6 bases, in that order; junction bases with no gene match: 5. Germline V gene data show CDR1 as KGHSH and CDR2 as LQKENI. This CDR3 is 14 amino acids long. The CDR3 region is CASSPQRDPNEQFF. CDR3 bases: TGTGCCAGCTCACCTCAGCGGGACCCCAATGAGCAGTTCTTC.

This chain links TRBV5-5 with TRBJ2-5; unclear D gene. Germline V CDR1 and CDR2: SGHKS, YYEKEE (reference sequence). The V end lost 0 bases, the J end lost 1 base, and 4 bases lay between the germline ends. CDR3 size: 13 residues. This chain's CDR3 is CASSLVGQETQYF. The CDR3 DNA sequence: TGTGCCAGCAGCTTGGTGGGCCAAGAGACCCAGTACTTC.

The V and J genes are TRBV5-4 and TRBJ2-2, with 7 bases fitting TRBD2. J gave up 4 bases and V 3 bases, and 12 bases lay outside the gene matches. This CDR3 has 17 amino acids. CDR1 is SGHNT, CDR2 YYREEE, per germline (reference sequence). The CDR3 DNA sequence: TGTGCCAGCAGCTCCCCTAGCGGAGGAGGGCGCACCGGGGAGCTGTTTTTT. This sequence encodes CASSSPSGGGRTGELFF.

The rearrangement uses TRBV4-1 and TRBJ2-1, with 12 bases that match TRBD2. The CDR3 has 17 residues. Germline trimming cut 3 bases from V and 4 bases from J; bases unmatched to any gene: 7. CDR1 and CDR2 from the germline V gene are MGHRA and YSYEKL. CDR3 sequence: CASSHPPGTSGYNEQFF. For the CDR3, the DNA is TGCGCCAGCAGCCACCCCCCCGGGACTAGCGGGTACAATGAGCAGTTCTTC.

The gene calls are TRBV28 and TRBJ2-3, with 9 bases matching TRBD2. Germline V gives CDR1 MDHEN, CDR2 SYDVKM. The CDR3 spans 16 residues. V was pared by 2 bases and J by 2 bases, with 5 bases of the junction left unmatched. In DNA, the CDR3 is TGTGCCAGCAGTTTACTAGCGGGGAAGGCCACAGATACGCAGTATTTT. It specifies CASSLLAGKATDTQYF. Full variable domain (missing parts from reference TRBV28 and TRBJ2-3): DVKVTQSSRYLVKRTGEKVFLECVQDMDHENMFWYRQDPGLGLRLIYFSYDVKMKEKGDIPEGYSVSREKKERFSLILESASTNQTSMYLCASSLLAGKATDTQYFGPGTRLTVL.

The genes are TRBV28 and TRBJ2-7; 11 positions agree with TRBD2. Germline-derived CDR1 and CDR2 are MDHEN and SYDVKM. The CDR3 is 19 amino acids. Trimming at V came to 8 bases and at J to 3 bases, leaving 21 bases not matched to a gene. CDR3 DNA: TGTGCCAGCGGGGACCACAGGATAATAGCGGGAGGGGCGCACTACGAGCAGTACTTC. Protein sequence: CASGDHRIIAGGAHYEQYF.

The chain recombines TRBV10-3 with TRBJ2-3, with TRBD2 as a possible D gene (5 bases). The CDR3 loop spans 14 amino acids. Germline lookup yields CDR1 ENHRY and CDR2 SYGVKD. V was trimmed by 4 bases and J by 2 bases, leaving 10 bases between them. The CDR3 protein is CAISVAGDTDTQYF. The CDR3 DNA is TGTGCCATCAGTGTAGCCGGGGACACAGATACGCAGTATTTT.

The chain joins TRBV2 to TRBJ2-1; D remains ambiguous. Trimming removed 7 bases from V and 7 bases from J, with 8 bases in between. The CDR3 covers 11 residues. CDR1 is SNHLY, CDR2 FYNNEI, per germline. The CDR3: CASMYANEQFF. CDR3 nucleotide sequence: TGTGCCAGCATGTATGCGAATGAGCAGTTCTTC.

This clone was picked up many times. V usage is TRBV30 and J usage is TRBJ2-6; D call uncertain. With 2 bases removed from V and 3 bases from J, the gap between germline ends came to 5 bases. Germline V lookup: CDR1 GTSNPN, CDR2 SVGIG (reference sequence). The CDR3 is 13 amino acids. CDR3 bases: TGTGCCTGGAGTTTTGGTGGGGCCAACGTCCTGACTTTC. As protein: CAWSFGGANVLTF.

A note on this clone: Other DNA sequences within the sample encode an identical CDR3. The V call is TRBV20-1, the J call TRBJ2-5, with D possibly matching TRBD2 (5 bases). This CDR3 comprises 11 residues. Trimming took 5 bases from V and 5 from J, leaving 9 bases between them. Looked up from germline, CDR1 is DFQATT and CDR2 is SNEGSKA (reference sequence). The CDR3 nucleotides read TGCAGTGCTGGGGAGCAGGAGACCCAGTACTTC. Amino acid sequence: CSAGEQETQYF.

The CDR3 DNA reads TGCGCCAGCAGCCACCCGGACGGTCTCTCTGGGGCCAACGTCCTGACTTTC. Its protein product is CASSHPDGLSGANVLTF. The chain carries TRBV4-1 and TRBJ2-6; D is unresolved. The V and J ends lost 3 bases and 0 bases respectively, with 12 bases between them. The germline V gene encodes CDR1 MGHRA and CDR2 YSYEKL. CDR3 size: 17 residues.

The genes are TRBV19 and TRBJ2-7, with D possibly TRBD1 on 6 matching bases. Deletions cut 3 bases from V and 0 bases from J, with 15 bases between. Germline-derived CDR1 and CDR2 are LNHDA and SQIVND (reference sequence). The CDR3 is 16 residues long. CDR3 amino acids: CASSMSWTVSSYEQYF. The CDR3 coding sequence is TGTGCCAGTAGTATGAGCTGGACAGTTAGCTCCTACGAGCAGTACTTC.

In the case of this clone: A much more abundant neighbour one base away suggests this may be a read error. This sequence joins TRBV11-1 and TRBJ2-2, with 11 bases aligning to TRBD2. CDR1 is SGHAT and CDR2 is FQDESV in the germline V gene (reference sequence). The CDR3 length is 15 residues. CDR3 DNA: TGTGCCAGCAGCTGGGGACTAGCGGACACCGAGGAGCTGTTTTTT. Its protein product is CASSWGLADTEELFF.

This clone is labeled medium-sized. At the DNA level, this CDR3 is encoded by other sequences in the same sample as well. This chain uses TRBV29-1 with TRBJ2-7; no reliable D call. Trimming cost V 5 bases and J 2 bases, with 13 bases left between them. The CDR3 length is 13 residues. Germline values: CDR1 SQVTM, CDR2 ANQGSEA. CDR3 loop: CSVQLRPTYEQYF. CDR3 nucleotide sequence: TGCAGCGTTCAACTACGCCCAACCTACGAGCAGTACTTC.

The genes are TRBV19 and TRBJ1-5, with a possible D match to TRBD1 (6 bases). Per germline, CDR1 LNHDA and CDR2 SQIVND (reference sequence). CDR3 length: 13 residues. Between the trimmed V and J ends, which lost 6 bases and 5 bases, there was a span of 11 bases. The CDR3 here is CASRQGNYQPQHF. The CDR3 DNA sequence: TGTGCCAGTAGACAGGGTAACTATCAGCCCCAGCATTTT.

In nucleotides, the CDR3 is TGTGCCAGCAGCGGTCAAGGAAACCGCGCTGAAGCTTTCTTT. Translated: CASSGQGNRAEAFF. The genes are TRBV9 and TRBJ1-1; D is ambiguous. Germline lookup yields CDR1 SGDLS and CDR2 YYNGEE. The CDR3 loop spans 14 amino acids. The V end lost 3 bases, the J end lost 6 bases, and 15 bases lay between the germline ends. Using reference TRBV9 and TRBJ1-1 for the parts outside the CDR3, the full variable domain is DSGVTQTPKHLITATGQRVTLRCSPRSGDLSVYWYQQSLDQGLQFLIQYYNGEERAKGNILERFSAQQFPDLHSELNLSSLELGDSALYFCASSGQGNRAEAFFGQGTRLTVV.

As for this clone: Other DNA sequences in the sample encode the same CDR3. The chain is built from TRBV7-2 and TRBJ2-5; D unresolved. The V and J ends lost 0 bases and 2 bases respectively, with 4 bases between them. CDR1 and CDR2 from the germline V gene are SGHTA and FQGNSA. CDR3 size: 13 residues. The CDR3, as DNA: TGTGCCAGCAGCTTAGCTCGTCAAGAGACCCAGTACTTC. Residues: CASSLARQETQYF.

The chain links TRBV29-1 to TRBJ2-1, with D uncertain. Per germline, CDR1 SQVTM and CDR2 ANQGSEA. Trimming stripped 4 bases from V and 10 bases from J, with 8 bases between. This CDR3 has 10 amino acids. The CDR3 DNA reads TGCAGCGTTGGGGCCAACGAGCAGTTCTTC. Translated, it gives CSVGANEQFF.

The chain uses TRBV19 and TRBJ1-2; D call uncertain. With 3 bases removed from V and 5 bases from J, the gap between germline ends came to 13 bases. This CDR3 contains 14 residues. Germline loops: CDR1 LNHDA, CDR2 SQIVND (reference sequence). Here the CDR3 DNA reads TGTGCCAGTAGTATCGAGGGAGCTTGGTATGGCTACACCTTC. This encodes CASSIEGAWYGYTF.

This clone was counted only a few times. V gene TRBV9 combines with J gene TRBJ2-1; no definite D call. CDR3 size: 14 residues. Germline V gives CDR1 SGDLS, CDR2 YYNGEE. V was clipped by 1 base and J by 2 bases, with 7 bases between them. In DNA form, the CDR3 reads TGTGCCAGCAGCGTAAGGAGCACCTACAATGAGCAGTTCTTC. It is translated as CASSVRSTYNEQFF.

The rearrangement joins TRBV5-1 to TRBJ1-1; 7 bases are shared with TRBD1. With V trimmed by 0 bases and J by 2 bases, 7 bases remained unmatched. The CDR3 is made up of 16 amino acids. From germline, CDR1 is SGHRS and CDR2 YFSETQ. The CDR3 nucleotides are TGCGCCAGCAGCTTGGCCGGGACAGCCAAAAACACTGAAGCTTTCTTT. As protein: CASSLAGTAKNTEAFF. Variable domain in full (rest from reference TRBV5-1 and TRBJ1-1): KAGVTQTPRYLIKTRGQQVTLSCSPISGHRSVSWYQQTPGQGLQFLFEYFSETQRNKGNFPGRFSGRQFSNSRSEMNVSTLELGDSALYLCASSLAGTAKNTEAFFGQGTRLTVV.

To note about this clone: Other DNA sequences of this sample code for an identical CDR3. CDR3 loop: CASSENFGGSGYTF. The CDR3, as DNA: TGTGCCAGCTCCGAAAACTTCGGAGGGAGCGGCTACACCTTC. The chain links TRBV18 to TRBJ1-2; D gene ambiguous. The CDR3 is 14 residues long. The V gene lost 6 bases and the J gene lost 8 bases, with 19 bases spanning the gap. CDR1 KGHSH and CDR2 LQKENI come from the germline V gene.

V and J are TRBV19 and TRBJ2-2; maybe TRBD1 (6 bases). V was trimmed by 4 bases and J by 4 bases, leaving 10 bases between them. The CDR3 contains 14 residues. Germline lookup yields CDR1 LNHDA and CDR2 SQIVND (reference sequence). CDR3 sequence (DNA): TGTGCCAGTAGTAGTACAGGGAGCACCGGGGAGCTGTTTTTT. It encodes CASSSTGSTGELFF.

Of note for this clone: This sequence may be a read error, since a much larger clone differs from it by one base. V and J are TRBV6-6 and TRBJ2-7; D not resolved. The CDR3 runs 12 residues. Per the germline V gene, CDR1 is MNHNY and CDR2 is SVGAGI (reference sequence). V was trimmed by 6 bases and J by 3 bases, leaving 9 bases between them. The CDR3 sequence is CASSQQNYEQYF. DNA of the CDR3: TGTGCCAGCAGCCAACAGAACTACGAGCAGTACTTC.

This clone occurred a few times. It is likely a read error: a sequence one base away is far more abundant. This sequence joins TRBV28 and TRBJ2-1; D ambiguous. The germline CDR1 and CDR2 sequences are MDHEN and SYDVKM. The CDR3 spans 16 residues. Trimming took 4 bases from V and 1 from J, leaving 14 bases between them. CDR3: CASSYPHRGSYNEQFF. Written as DNA, the CDR3 is TGTGCCAGCAGTTACCCTCACAGAGGTTCCTACAATGAGCAGTTCTTC.

The V gene is TRBV5-1, the J gene TRBJ1-1; D is possibly TRBD1 (6 bases). Trimming took off 4 bases at V and 8 bases at J, with 18 bases between the two ends. Germline values: CDR1 SGHRS, CDR2 YFSETQ. The CDR3 spans 14 residues. The CDR3 region is CASSPGTLLGEAFF. The CDR3 region has the DNA TGCGCCAGCAGCCCGGGGACACTTCTGGGAGAAGCTTTCTTT.

The V and J genes are TRBV7-6 and TRBJ2-7; 10 bases match TRBD1. Germline V gene data show CDR1 as SGHVS and CDR2 as FNYEAQ. Losses at the gene ends were 5 bases for V and 1 base for J; bases not matched to a gene: 8. This CDR3 comprises 16 residues. CDR3 residues: CASSPGQGGSSYEQYF. The CDR3 DNA reads TGTGCCAGCAGCCCCGGACAGGGGGGATCATCCTACGAGCAGTACTTC.